This TCR beta chain came from a study of long-term antiretroviral therapy in people with HIV. General study results and limits: With ART, diversity went up but was still lower than in transplant donor controls. Participants lacked recorded data on ART adherence, viral resistance or therapy changes.

Survey-level resolution applied to immunoSEQ assay v3.0. Each sample had sequencing targeting about 35,000-50,000 T-cell genomes. Sequencing used immunoSEQ multiplex PCR; TCRdb keeps in-frame clones, though not all of them. Of 25,000 to 35,000 clones listed, approximately 85% are singletons. V lost 3 bases and J 2 bases, leaving 12 bases between the germline ends. Germline values: CDR1 SGHDT, CDR2 YYEEEE. The CDR3 sequence is 14 residues long. Note on this clone: Its specificity is not known.

The chain recombines TRBV5-6 with TRBJ2-7; perhaps TRBD1 as D (6 bases). This TCR came from a man between 18 and 35 years old with HIV. The sequencing used unsorted PBMCs, collected 0.8 years before starting antiretroviral therapy. The CDR3 sequence: CASSYTGIPYEQYF. As DNA, the CDR3 is TGTGCCAGCAGCTATACAGGGATCCCCTACGAGCAGTACTTC.